This passage covers 9 T cell receptor beta chains from one sample sequenced in a study of response to subunit inactivated influenza vaccine. In TCRdb, the RT-PCR reads were re-called with MiXCR into one record per CDR3 protein. This table holds approximately 290,000 distinct CDR3 sequences, about 20% found once. This specimen was PBMCs from blood, taken less than 22 months after vaccination. The receptors originated from a man between 45 and 75 years old who received an inactivated influenza vaccine.

This clonotype was seen more than once but under ten times. This chain links TRBV3-1 with TRBJ2-7, with D uncertain. Germline CDR1 reads LGHDT; CDR2 reads YNNKEL (reference sequence). The V end was cut by 1 base, the J end by 5 bases, with 12 bases between. The CDR3 has 14 residues. The CDR3 sequence: CASSQGLVTHEQYF. CDR3 in DNA: TGTGCCAGCAGCCAAGGGTTGGTTACCCACGAGCAGTACTTC.

This clonotype came up a few times. The chain couples TRBV9 to TRBJ2-7; 7 nucleotides match TRBD1. The CDR3 is made up of 14 amino acids. V shed 0 bases and J 6 bases; nucleotides not matched to a gene: 6. The germline gives CDR1 SGDLS, CDR2 YYNGEE. CDR3 amino acids: CASSVAVRGTEQYF. CDR3 bases: TGTGCCAGCAGCGTAGCAGTCAGGGGGACCGAGCAGTACTTC.

The rearrangement joins TRBV3-1 to TRBJ2-3; weak D call: TRBD2 (5 bases). V shed 1 base and J shed 10 bases, with 9 bases lying between them. The length of the CDR3 is 12 residues. Germline V gene sequence: CDR1 LGHDT, CDR2 YNNKEL (reference sequence). The CDR3 DNA reads as TGTGCCAGCAGCCAAGGCCGGACTCCGCAGTATTTT. This gives the protein CASSQGRTPQYF.

This clonotype was observed a handful of times. The gene calls are TRBV12-3 or TRBV12-4 and TRBJ1-4; D is unclear. This CDR3 has 12 amino acids. The V end lost 6 bases, the J end lost 8 bases, and 10 bases lay between the germline ends. The CDR3 DNA is TGTGCCAGCAGCCCCCGGTTCGAAAAACTGTTTTTT. Translated: CASSPRFEKLFF.

This clonotype was seen more than once but under ten times. The chain carries TRBV5-6 and TRBJ1-1; D uncertain. The germline CDR1 and CDR2 sequences are SGHDT and YYEEEE. The CDR3 contains 12 residues. V was trimmed by 1 base and J by 9 bases, leaving 10 bases between them. CDR3 in amino acids: CASSLLMDKAFF. The CDR3 nucleotides are TGTGCCAGCAGCTTGTTAATGGATAAAGCTTTCTTT.

This chain joins TRBV24-1 and TRBJ2-3; maybe TRBD2 (5 bases). V was shortened by 3 bases and J by 7 bases, with 7 bases between the two germline ends. The CDR3 has 12 amino acids. CDR1 and CDR2 (germline): KGHDR, SFDVKD. The CDR3 DNA follows: TGTGCCACCAGTGATGGGAGATATACGCAGTATTTT. As protein: CATSDGRYTQYF.

V gene TRBV12-3 or TRBV12-4 combines with J gene TRBJ1-2; D might be TRBD1 (5 bases). V was shortened by 2 bases and J by 4 bases, with 11 bases between the two germline ends. The CDR3 has 14 residues. CDR3 sequence reads: CASSLLDIAYGYTF. Written as DNA, the CDR3 is TGTGCCAGCAGTTTATTGGACATCGCCTATGGCTACACCTTC.

This chain uses TRBV4-3 with TRBJ2-1, with D unresolved. Per the germline V gene, CDR1 is LGHNA and CDR2 is YSLEER. The CDR3 covers 12 residues. Trimming took off 4 bases at V and 7 bases at J, with 8 bases between the two ends. The CDR3 nucleotides read TGCGCCAGCAGCCGAGGTGGGAATGAGCAGTTCTTC. This encodes CASSRGGNEQFF.

J is TRBJ2-3 and V is TRBV12-3 or TRBV12-4, with D possibly being TRBD2 (6 bases). The CDR3 sequence is 14 residues long. V dropped 3 bases and J dropped 6 bases, with 13 bases sitting between them. The CDR3 DNA is TGTGCCAGCAGTTTTAGGGACTTCCGGGATACGCAGTATTTT. This translates into CASSFRDFRDTQYF.